The rows below give T cell receptor beta chains drawn from one sample of a study of blood T cell repertoires in COVID-19. The data were produced by immunoSEQ multiplex PCR, yet TCRdb's version contains in-frame clones alone and is incomplete. Among 330,000 or so clones listed, about nine tenths were seen once. The sample consisted of peripheral blood. The source is a man younger than 40 with COVID-19, enrolled during active disease. CDR3s include the opening cysteine and the closing phenylalanine or tryptophan. Fields, in order: V gene, J gene, clone size, CDR3 protein. A row's size may be missing; if present it is once, few, many or a size class.

v_call: TRBV27; j_call: TRBJ2-7; clone_size: .; cdr3_aa: CASSTGQSYEQYF
v_call: TRBV11-2; j_call: TRBJ2-4; clone_size: once; cdr3_aa: CASSSQLRGTRGNIQYF
v_call: TRBV29-1; j_call: TRBJ1-2; clone_size: .; cdr3_aa: CSVEGRDTF
v_call: TRBV19; j_call: TRBJ2-7; clone_size: .; cdr3_aa: CASIGEFYEQYF
v_call: TRBV2; j_call: TRBJ2-7; clone_size: .; cdr3_aa: CASTVLYEQYF
v_call: TRBV4-2; j_call: TRBJ2-3; clone_size: few; cdr3_aa: CASSQGSRGSTDTQYF
v_call: TRBV18; j_call: TRBJ2-5; clone_size: .; cdr3_aa: CASSPLGQGQETQYF
v_call: TRBV5-1; j_call: TRBJ2-2; clone_size: .; cdr3_aa: CASSHNRLANTGELFF
v_call: TRBV15; j_call: TRBJ2-3; clone_size: .; cdr3_aa: CATSRDTGGNTDTQYF
v_call: TRBV6-5; j_call: TRBJ1-1; clone_size: .; cdr3_aa: CASSSFLQGREAFF
v_call: TRBV15; j_call: TRBJ2-7; clone_size: .; cdr3_aa: CATSTGQGREQYF
v_call: TRBV2; j_call: TRBJ2-2; clone_size: once; cdr3_aa: CASRVDGELFF
v_call: TRBV12-5; j_call: TRBJ1-1; clone_size: .; cdr3_aa: CASGLRQGNMNTEAFF
v_call: TRBV5-8; j_call: TRBJ2-1; clone_size: .; cdr3_aa: CASSLIKTSGYYEQFF
v_call: TRBV15; j_call: TRBJ1-5; clone_size: .; cdr3_aa: CATSRVVSQGSSNQPQHF
v_call: TRBV3-1/TRBV3-2; j_call: TRBJ1-2; clone_size: .; cdr3_aa: CASSLGETGGGYTF
v_call: TRBV11-2; j_call: TRBJ1-1; clone_size: .; cdr3_aa: CASSLLLMNTEAFF
v_call: TRBV28; j_call: TRBJ1-6; clone_size: few; cdr3_aa: CASSPGEFSYNSPLHF
v_call: TRBV7-6; j_call: TRBJ1-1; clone_size: .; cdr3_aa: CASSPRQGWGTEAFF
v_call: TRBV9; j_call: TRBJ1-3; clone_size: .; cdr3_aa: CASSGREAGNTIYF
v_call: TRBV24-1; j_call: TRBJ1-1; clone_size: .; cdr3_aa: CATSDFPGAAFF
v_call: TRBV11-1; j_call: TRBJ1-2; clone_size: .; cdr3_aa: CASRPQGDYGYTF
v_call: TRBV18; j_call: TRBJ1-5; clone_size: .; cdr3_aa: CASSPWGGSNQPQHF
v_call: TRBV18; j_call: TRBJ1-1; clone_size: few; cdr3_aa: CASSPTAGASGSNTEAFF
v_call: TRBV10-3; j_call: TRBJ2-3; clone_size: .; cdr3_aa: CAISEWRTQYF
v_call: TRBV4-3; j_call: TRBJ1-5; clone_size: .; cdr3_aa: CASSQLTGMGQPQHF
v_call: TRBV20-1; j_call: TRBJ1-2; clone_size: .; cdr3_aa: CSARTGPGYTF